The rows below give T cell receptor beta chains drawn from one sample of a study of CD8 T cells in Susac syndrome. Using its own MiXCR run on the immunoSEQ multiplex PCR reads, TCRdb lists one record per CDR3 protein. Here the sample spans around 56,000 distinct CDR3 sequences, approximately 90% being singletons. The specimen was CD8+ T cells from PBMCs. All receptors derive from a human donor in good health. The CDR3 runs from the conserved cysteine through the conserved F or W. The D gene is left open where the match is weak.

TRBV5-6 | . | CASSFSYRGYTF
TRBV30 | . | CAWSGSVYGYTF
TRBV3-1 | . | CASSQGTGSYEQYF
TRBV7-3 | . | CASSLGGLNEQFF
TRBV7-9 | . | CASSLRAGANVLTF
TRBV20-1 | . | CSARDPRGTAYEQYF
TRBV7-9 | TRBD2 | CASSLGTSGVSYEQYF
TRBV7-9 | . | CASSGLPTGSSSTDTQYF
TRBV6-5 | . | CASSYFSGLSSYNSPLHF
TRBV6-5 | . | CASSPRGYNEQFF
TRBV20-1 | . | CSAIPTTYNEQFF
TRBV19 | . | CASSNSNTGERFF
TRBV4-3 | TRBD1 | CASSQTGTGINTGELFF
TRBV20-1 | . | CSAKEVASAHNEQFF